Detailed here is one TCR beta chain. Its antigen is unidentified. Losses at the gene ends were 5 bases for V and 3 bases for J; bases not matched to a gene: 10. The germline V gene has CDR1 SGHTA and CDR2 FQGNSA. The CDR3 spans 16 residues. Healthy Caucasians alone served as donors. TCRdb re-called the 5' RACE reads through MiXCR, storing one row per CDR3 protein. Of roughly 490,000 distinct CDR3 sequences listed, approximately 14% are singletons. The record originates from a study of identical twins. Study conclusions and caveats: In cord blood, abundant beta clonotypes had fewer insertions; memory showed no trend.

These sequences were also reported in another study, on yellow fever vaccine responses in identical twins. Per that study: On the reported evidence, twins' vaccine T cell responses seemed partly convergent and partly personalized.

Sequencing used CD4+ T cells sorted from blood. V and J are TRBV7-2 and TRBJ2-7; 10 nucleotides match TRBD2. This TCR was sampled from a woman between 18 and 30 years old in good health. For the CDR3, the DNA is TGTGCCAGCAGCACGCTTGGGACTAGCGCAAGCTACGAGCAGTACTTC. Its protein is CASSTLGTSASYEQYF.